This TCR beta chain was obtained from a study of cytomegalovirus exposure and HLA in healthy donors. Study details: From HLA-typed donors, an early data release held about 85 million unique TCRs. Study outcomes and limitations: Around 160 TCR beta chains were listed as cytomegalovirus-associated. In a later analysis, HLA-associated TCR beta chains were more clonally expanded than equally common others.

V shed 4 bases, J shed 2 bases, and the junction held 8 bases outside the gene matches. This CDR3 has 15 residues. Germline V gene data show CDR1 as SGHRS and CDR2 as YFSETQ. Details on this clone: Its matching antigen is unknown.

Use of 60 Vbeta and 13 Jbeta primers characterized the PCR. TCRdb's copy holds only in-frame clones and misses some; the assay was immunoSEQ multiplex PCR. The table includes 110,000 or so clones, around 79% detected once. This clonotype was sampled from a woman between 18 and 29 years old in good health and CMV-seronegative. Specimen: PBMCs. The chain is built from TRBV5-1 and TRBJ1-1, with 7 positions matching TRBD1. CDR3 region: CASSPQTGANTEAFF. DNA of the CDR3: TGCGCCAGCAGCCCTCAAACAGGGGCAAACACTGAAGCTTTCTTT.